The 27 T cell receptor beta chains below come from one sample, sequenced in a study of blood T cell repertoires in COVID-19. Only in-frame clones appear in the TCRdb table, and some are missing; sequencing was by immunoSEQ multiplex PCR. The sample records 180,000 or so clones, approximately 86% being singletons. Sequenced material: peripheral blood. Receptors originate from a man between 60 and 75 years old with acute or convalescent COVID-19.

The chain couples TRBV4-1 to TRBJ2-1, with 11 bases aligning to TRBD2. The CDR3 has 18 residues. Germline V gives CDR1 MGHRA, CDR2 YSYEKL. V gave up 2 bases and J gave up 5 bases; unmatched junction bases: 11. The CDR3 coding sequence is TGCGCCAGCAGCCAAACCCCCCCCCGACTAGCGGGAAACAATGAGCAGTTCTTC. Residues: CASSQTPPRLAGNNEQFF.

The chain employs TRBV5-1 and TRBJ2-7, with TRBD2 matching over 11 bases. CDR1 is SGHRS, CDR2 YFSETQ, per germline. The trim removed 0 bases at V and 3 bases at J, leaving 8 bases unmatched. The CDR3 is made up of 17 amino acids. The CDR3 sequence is CASSLGLAGGLGYEQYF. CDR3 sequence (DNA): TGCGCCAGCAGCTTGGGGCTAGCGGGAGGTCTAGGCTACGAGCAGTACTTC.

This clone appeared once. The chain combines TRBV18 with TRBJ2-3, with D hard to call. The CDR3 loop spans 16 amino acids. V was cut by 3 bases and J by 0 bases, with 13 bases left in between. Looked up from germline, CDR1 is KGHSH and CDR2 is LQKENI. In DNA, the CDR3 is TGTGCCAGCTCACCGGCTAAACAGTCTAGCACAGATACGCAGTATTTT. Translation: CASSPAKQSSTDTQYF.

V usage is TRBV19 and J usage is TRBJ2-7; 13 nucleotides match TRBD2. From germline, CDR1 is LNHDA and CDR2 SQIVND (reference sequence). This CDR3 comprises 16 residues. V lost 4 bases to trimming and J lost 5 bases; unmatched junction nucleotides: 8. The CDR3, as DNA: TGTGCCAGTAGTAGGATGGGGACTAGCGGGATCGACGAGCAGTACTTC. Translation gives CASSRMGTSGIDEQYF.

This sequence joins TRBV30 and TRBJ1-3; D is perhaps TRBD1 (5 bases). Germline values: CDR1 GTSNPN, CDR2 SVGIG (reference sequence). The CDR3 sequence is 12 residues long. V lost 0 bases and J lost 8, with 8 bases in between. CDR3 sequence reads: CAWSVFRDTIYF. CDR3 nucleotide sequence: TGTGCCTGGAGTGTTTTCAGGGACACCATATATTTT.

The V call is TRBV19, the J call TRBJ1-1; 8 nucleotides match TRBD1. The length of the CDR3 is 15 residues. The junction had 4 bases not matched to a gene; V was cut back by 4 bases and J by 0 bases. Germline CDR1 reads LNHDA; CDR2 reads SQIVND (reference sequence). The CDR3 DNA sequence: TGTGCCAGTAGTACCGACAGGGGACTGAACACTGAAGCTTTCTTT. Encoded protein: CASSTDRGLNTEAFF.

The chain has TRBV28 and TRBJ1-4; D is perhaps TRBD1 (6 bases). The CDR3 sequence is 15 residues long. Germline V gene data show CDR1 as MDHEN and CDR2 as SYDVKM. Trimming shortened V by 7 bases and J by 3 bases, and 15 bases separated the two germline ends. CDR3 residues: CASTNHRVANEKLFF. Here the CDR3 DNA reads TGTGCCAGCACCAACCACAGGGTTGCTAATGAAAAACTGTTTTTT.

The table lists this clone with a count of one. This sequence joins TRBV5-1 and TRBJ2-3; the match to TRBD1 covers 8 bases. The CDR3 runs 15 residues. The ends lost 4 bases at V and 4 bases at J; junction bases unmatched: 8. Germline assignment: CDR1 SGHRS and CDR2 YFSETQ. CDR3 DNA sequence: TGCGCCAGCAGCCCCGGGACAGGTGGCGCAGATACGCAGTATTTT. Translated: CASSPGTGGADTQYF.

The DNA for the CDR3 is TGCGCCAGCAGCCTTGGACTAGCGGGAGGTCACGGGGAGCTGTTTTTT. Translation gives CASSLGLAGGHGELFF. The rearrangement links TRBV5-1 to TRBJ2-2; 14 bases agree with TRBD2. CDR3 length equals 16 residues. Germline V gives CDR1 SGHRS, CDR2 YFSETQ. V lost 4 bases to trimming and J lost 7 bases; unmatched junction nucleotides: 6.

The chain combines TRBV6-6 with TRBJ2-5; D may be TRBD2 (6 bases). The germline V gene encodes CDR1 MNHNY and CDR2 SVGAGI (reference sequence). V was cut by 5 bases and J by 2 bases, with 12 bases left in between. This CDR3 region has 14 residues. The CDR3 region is CASSRPGGQETQYF. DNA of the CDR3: TGTGCCAGCAGTCGCCCCGGGGGACAAGAGACCCAGTACTTC.

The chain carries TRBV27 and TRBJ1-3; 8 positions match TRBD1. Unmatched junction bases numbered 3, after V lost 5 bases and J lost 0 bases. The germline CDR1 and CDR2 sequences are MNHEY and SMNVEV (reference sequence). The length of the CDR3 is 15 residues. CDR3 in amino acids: CASSPTGGSGNTIYF. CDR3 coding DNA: TGTGCCAGCAGTCCAACAGGGGGCTCTGGAAACACCATATATTTT.

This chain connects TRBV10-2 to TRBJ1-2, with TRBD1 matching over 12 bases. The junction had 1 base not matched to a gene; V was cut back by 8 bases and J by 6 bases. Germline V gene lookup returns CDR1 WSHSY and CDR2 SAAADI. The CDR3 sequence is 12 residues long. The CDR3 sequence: CASGTGGHGYTF. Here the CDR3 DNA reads TGCGCCAGCGGGACAGGGGGCCATGGCTACACCTTC.

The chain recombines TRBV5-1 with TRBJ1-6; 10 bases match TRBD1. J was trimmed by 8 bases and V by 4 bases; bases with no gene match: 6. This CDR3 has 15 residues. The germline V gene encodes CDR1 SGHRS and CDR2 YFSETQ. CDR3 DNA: TGCGCCAGCAGCCAGCGAGGACAGGGGGATTCACCCCTCCACTTT. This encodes CASSQRGQGDSPLHF.

CDR3: CASSPTAQGAAKNIQYF. CDR3 nucleotides: TGCGCCAGCAGCCCCACCGCACAGGGGGCGGCCAAAAACATTCAGTACTTC. V is TRBV4-1 and J is TRBJ2-4; TRBD1 agrees at 9 bases. CDR1 is MGHRA and CDR2 is YSYEKL in the germline V gene. The CDR3 is 17 residues long. Trimming took 4 bases from V and 1 from J; bases not matched to a gene: 8.

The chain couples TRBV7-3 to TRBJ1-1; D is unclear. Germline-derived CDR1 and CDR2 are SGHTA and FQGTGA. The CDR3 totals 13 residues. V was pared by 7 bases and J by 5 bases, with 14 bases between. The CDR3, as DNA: TGTGCCAGCATCCCCGGGGAGGCGACTGAAGCTTTCTTT. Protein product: CASIPGEATEAFF.

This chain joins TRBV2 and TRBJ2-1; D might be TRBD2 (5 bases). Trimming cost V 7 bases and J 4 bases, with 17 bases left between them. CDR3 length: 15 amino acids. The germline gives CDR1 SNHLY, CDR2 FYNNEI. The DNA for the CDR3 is TGTGCCAGCAAAGTCCCTGAGGAGCGGTACAATGAGCAGTTCTTC. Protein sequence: CASKVPEERYNEQFF.

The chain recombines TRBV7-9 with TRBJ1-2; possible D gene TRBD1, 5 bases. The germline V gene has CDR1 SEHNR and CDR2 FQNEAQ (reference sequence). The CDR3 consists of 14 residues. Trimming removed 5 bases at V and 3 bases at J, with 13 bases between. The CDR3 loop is CASSQGGGDYGYTF. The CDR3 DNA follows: TGTGCCAGCAGCCAAGGTGGGGGGGACTATGGCTACACCTTC.

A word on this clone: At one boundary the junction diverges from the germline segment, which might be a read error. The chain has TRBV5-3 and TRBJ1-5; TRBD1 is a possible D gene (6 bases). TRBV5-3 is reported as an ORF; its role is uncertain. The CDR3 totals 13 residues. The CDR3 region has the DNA TGTGCCATCCCAGGGGATAGCGATCAGCCCCAGCATTTT. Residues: CAIPGDSDQPQHF.

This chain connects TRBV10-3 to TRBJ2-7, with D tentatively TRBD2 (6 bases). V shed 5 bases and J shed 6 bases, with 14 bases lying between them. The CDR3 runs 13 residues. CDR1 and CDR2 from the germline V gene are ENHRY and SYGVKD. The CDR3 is CAISRDSVGEQYF. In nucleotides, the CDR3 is TGTGCCATCAGTCGGGACTCCGTCGGCGAGCAGTACTTC.

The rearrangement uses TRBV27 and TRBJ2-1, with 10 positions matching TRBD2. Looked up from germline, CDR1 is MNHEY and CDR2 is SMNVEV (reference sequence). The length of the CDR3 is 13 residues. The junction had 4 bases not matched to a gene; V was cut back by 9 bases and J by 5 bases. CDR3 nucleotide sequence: TGTGCCAGTGGGACTAGCGCCCACAATGAGCAGTTCTTC. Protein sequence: CASGTSAHNEQFF.

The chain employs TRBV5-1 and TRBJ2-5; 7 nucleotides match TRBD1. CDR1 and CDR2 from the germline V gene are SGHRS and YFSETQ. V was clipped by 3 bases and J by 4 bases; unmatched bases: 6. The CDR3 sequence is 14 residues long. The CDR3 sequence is CASSSEGQRETQYF. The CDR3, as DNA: TGCGCCAGCAGCTCAGAGGGACAGAGAGAGACCCAGTACTTC.

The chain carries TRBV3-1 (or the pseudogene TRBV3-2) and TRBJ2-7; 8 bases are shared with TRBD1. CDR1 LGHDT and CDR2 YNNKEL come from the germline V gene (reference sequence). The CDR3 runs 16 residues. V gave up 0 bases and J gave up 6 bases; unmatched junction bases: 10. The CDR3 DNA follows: TGTGCCAGCAGCCAAGATGTGAGGGGGACAGGAGGCGAGCAGTACTTC. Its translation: CASSQDVRGTGGEQYF.

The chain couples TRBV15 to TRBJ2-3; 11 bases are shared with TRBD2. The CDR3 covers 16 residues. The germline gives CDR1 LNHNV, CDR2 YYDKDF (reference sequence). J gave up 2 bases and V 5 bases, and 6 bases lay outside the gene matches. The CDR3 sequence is CATSLRLAGPTDTQYF. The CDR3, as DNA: TGTGCCACCAGCTTGCGACTAGCGGGGCCCACAGATACGCAGTATTTT. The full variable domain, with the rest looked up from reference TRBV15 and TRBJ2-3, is DAMVIQNPRYQVTQFGKPVTLSCSQTLNHNVMYWYQQKSSQAPKLLFHYYDKDFNNEADTPDNFQSRRPNTSFCFLDIRSPGLGDTAMYLCATSLRLAGPTDTQYFGPGTRLTVL.

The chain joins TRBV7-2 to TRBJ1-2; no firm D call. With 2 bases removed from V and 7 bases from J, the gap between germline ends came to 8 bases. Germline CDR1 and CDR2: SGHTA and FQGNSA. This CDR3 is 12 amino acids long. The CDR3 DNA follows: TGTGCCAGCAGCTTACCTAGCGGTGGCTACACCTTC. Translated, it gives CASSLPSGGYTF.

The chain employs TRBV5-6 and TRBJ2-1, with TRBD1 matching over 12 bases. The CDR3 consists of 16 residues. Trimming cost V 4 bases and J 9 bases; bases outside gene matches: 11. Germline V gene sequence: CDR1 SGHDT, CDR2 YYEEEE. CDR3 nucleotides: TGTGCCAGCAGCGGGGGGACAGGGGGCACAAGTAGTGAGCAGTTCTTC. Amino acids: CASSGGTGGTSSEQFF.

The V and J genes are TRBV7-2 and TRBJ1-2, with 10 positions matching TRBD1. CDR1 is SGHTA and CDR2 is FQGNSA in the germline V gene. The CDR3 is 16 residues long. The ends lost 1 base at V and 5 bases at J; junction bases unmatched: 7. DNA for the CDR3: TGTGCCAGCAGCTTAGTTGGGACAGGGGATGTTTATGGCTACACCTTC. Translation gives CASSLVGTGDVYGYTF.

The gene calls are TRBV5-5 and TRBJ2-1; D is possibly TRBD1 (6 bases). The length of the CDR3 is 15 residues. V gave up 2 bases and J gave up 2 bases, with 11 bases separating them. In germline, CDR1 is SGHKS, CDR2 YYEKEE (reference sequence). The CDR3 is CASSFQGPTYNEQFF. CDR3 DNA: TGTGCCAGCAGCTTCCAGGGGCCTACCTACAATGAGCAGTTCTTC. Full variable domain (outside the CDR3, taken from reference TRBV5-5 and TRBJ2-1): DAGVTQSPTHLIKTRGQQVTLRCSPISGHKSVSWYQQVLGQGPQFIFQYYEKEERGRGNFPDRFSARQFPNYSSELNVNALLLGDSALYLCASSFQGPTYNEQFFGPGTRLTVL.